This TCR beta chain was obtained from a study of cytomegalovirus exposure and HLA in healthy donors. It was with 60 Vbeta and 13 Jbeta primers that the PCR ran. Here immunoSEQ multiplex PCR was the method, and the copy in TCRdb shows in-frame clones only, minus some. The repertoire holds some 170,000 clones, around 78% seen once, with roughly 1% in the top ten. To note about this clone: As yet, its antigen is unknown.

General study results and limits: 164 TCR beta chains were listed as cytomegalovirus-associated.

Sequenced input: PBMCs. The receptor's source is a woman aged 40 to 55 in good health and CMV-seronegative.

In nucleotides, the CDR3 is TGTGCCAGCAGCGTACTAGCGGGAGAGGGAAATGAGCAGTTCTTC. It translates to CASSVLAGEGNEQFF. The chain uses TRBV9 and TRBJ2-1; 10 nucleotides agree with TRBD2. J gave up 7 bases and V 1 base, and 5 bases lay outside the gene matches. Germline V gene data show CDR1 as SGDLS and CDR2 as YYNGEE. This CDR3 region has 15 residues.